The text below deals with one TCR beta chain. Participants had their cohort set by participant-reported clinical history. The entry originates in a study of blood T cell repertoires in COVID-19. Study background: Spain, Italy and the United States supplied samples that represented acute and convalescent COVID-19. Nucleic acid was either cDNA or gDNA, and it came from T cells, B-cell-depleted T cells, or PBMCs.

Profiling relied on immunoSEQ multiplex PCR, and the TCRdb table lists in-frame clones only, not all of them. Of roughly 250,000 clones listed, roughly 93% are singletons. This CDR3 comprises 15 residues. V shed 0 bases and J shed 5 bases, with 14 bases lying between them. CDR1 SGHRS and CDR2 YFSETQ come from the germline V gene. Source material: PBMCs or T cells enriched from blood (not recorded which). The chain uses TRBV5-1 and TRBJ1-1, with a weak D call TRBD1 (5 bases). This sequence was found in a woman in her forties with acute COVID-19. CDR3 sequence: CASSLVSQGSTEAFF. As DNA, the CDR3 is TGCGCCAGCAGCTTGGTGTCCCAGGGTTCGACTGAAGCTTTCTTT.